Presented here are 5 T cell receptor beta chains from one specimen sequenced in a study of T cells in Graves' hyperthyroidism and ophthalmopathy. Amplification targeted TCR beta CDR3 regions from RNA transcripts. The TCR CDR3 first-round RT-PCR relied on the HTBI primer set. Each CDR3 protein gets one entry after TCRdb re-called the multiplex PCR reads with MiXCR. Of approximately 200,000 distinct CDR3 sequences in the sample, around 19% are singletons; the top ten hold about 48%. The sample comprised blood. The receptors were gathered from a middle-aged man with Graves' hyperthyroidism.

There are many counts of this clonotype. The rearrangement uses TRBV28 and TRBJ1-5; D is ambiguous. The CDR3 contains 13 residues. Germline CDR1 and CDR2: MDHEN and SYDVKM. The ends were cut back, 4 bases at V and 5 bases at J, with 9 bases in the middle. This chain's CDR3 is CASSSRTDQPQHF. Written as DNA, the CDR3 is TGTGCCAGCAGTTCCCGGACTGATCAGCCCCAGCATTTT.

In DNA form, the CDR3 reads TGTGCCAGCAGCGTAGACGAGGGGCAGGAGACCCAGTACTTC. This encodes CASSVDEGQETQYF. The genes are TRBV9 and TRBJ2-5; D assignment may be TRBD1 or TRBD2 (5 bases each). The germline V gene encodes CDR1 SGDLS and CDR2 YYNGEE. Trimming removed 0 bases from V and 5 bases from J, with 11 bases in between. The CDR3 is 14 amino acids. The variable domain in full, with the rest retrieved from reference TRBV9 and TRBJ2-5, is DSGVTQTPKHLITATGQRVTLRCSPRSGDLSVYWYQQSLDQGLQFLIQYYNGEERAKGNILERFSAQQFPDLHSELNLSSLELGDSALYFCASSVDEGQETQYFGPGTRLLVL.

Ten or more counts support this clonotype. In DNA, the CDR3 is TGCAGTGCCCCTGCGGGAGGACAACCCAATTCACCCCTCCACTTT. Encoded protein: CSAPAGGQPNSPLHF. V usage is TRBV20-1 and J usage is TRBJ1-6; tentatively, D is TRBD1 (5 bases). Germline values: CDR1 DFQATT, CDR2 SNEGSKA (reference sequence). This CDR3 comprises 15 residues. The V and J ends lost 6 bases and 7 bases respectively, with 19 bases between them.

This clonotype has a handful of counts. DNA for the CDR3: TGTGCCAGCAGCTTAGGTGACGGGGGAGTCCAAGAGACCCAGTACTTC. This codes for CASSLGDGGVQETQYF. The rearrangement joins TRBV7-9 to TRBJ2-5; TRBD2 might be the D (6 bases). The CDR3 length is 16 residues. Trimming removed 1 base at V and 1 base at J, with 13 bases between. From germline, CDR1 is SEHNR and CDR2 FQNEAQ (reference sequence).

This clonotype was seen more than once but under ten times. The V and J genes are TRBV11-2 and TRBJ2-1; the D gene is possibly TRBD1 (6 bases). Between the trimmed V and J ends, which lost 5 bases and 10 bases, there was a span of 15 bases. Germline V lookup: CDR1 SGHAT, CDR2 FQNNGV. This CDR3 is 13 amino acids long. The DNA for the CDR3 is TGTGCCAGCAGCCTACATCAGGGGCGAGAGCAGTTCTTC. Its translation: CASSLHQGREQFF. The full variable domain, with the rest looked up from reference TRBV11-2 and TRBJ2-1, is EAGVAQSPRYKIIEKRQSVAFWCNPISGHATLYWYQQILGQGPKLLIQFQNNGVVDDSQLPKDRFSAERLKGVDSTLKIQPAKLEDSAVYLCASSLHQGREQFFGPGTRLTVL.